Presented here are 12 T cell receptor beta chains from one specimen sequenced in a study of cytomegalovirus exposure and HLA in healthy donors. PCR primers comprised 60 Vbeta and 13 Jbeta primers. Generated by immunoSEQ multiplex PCR, the TCRdb table keeps only in-frame clones and is missing some. The data hold about 93,000 clones, with around 81% observed a single time. Sequencing input: PBMCs. The receptors here all came from a young man in good health and CMV-seronegative.

This clone was counted between two and nine times. CDR3 in DNA: TGTGCCAGCTCACTCGGGACTAGAGGGACCGGGGAGCTGTTTTTT. Translated, it gives CASSLGTRGTGELFF. J is TRBJ2-2 and V is TRBV18, with TRBD2 matching over 8 bases. Germline V gives CDR1 KGHSH, CDR2 LQKENI. V shed 4 bases, J shed 5 bases, and the junction held 6 bases outside the gene matches. The CDR3 has 15 residues.

The chain couples TRBV6-1 to TRBJ2-3; 7 bases line up with TRBD1. The V gene end was trimmed by 1 base and the J gene end by 0 bases; junction bases not matched to a gene: 1. The germline gives CDR1 MNHNS, CDR2 SASEGT. The CDR3 loop spans 15 amino acids. CDR3 protein: CASSEEGASTDTQYF. The CDR3 DNA follows: TGTGCCAGCAGTGAAGAGGGGGCTAGCACAGATACGCAGTATTTT.

The CDR3 DNA follows: TGTGCCAGCAGCGCCGGGACTCTAGGGAGGAATGAGCAGTTCTTC. Its protein is CASSAGTLGRNEQFF. The V call is TRBV7-2, the J call TRBJ2-1; possible D gene TRBD2, 6 bases. CDR3 length: 15 amino acids. V was shortened by 5 bases and J by 7 bases, with 18 bases between the two germline ends. Germline values: CDR1 SGHTA, CDR2 FQGNSA.

The gene calls are TRBV7-3 and TRBJ2-1, with 14 bases identical to TRBD2. Germline V gives CDR1 SGHTA, CDR2 FQGTGA. This CDR3 has 15 amino acids. With V trimmed by 4 bases and J by 10 bases, 6 bases remained unmatched. CDR3 amino acids: CASSSGLAGDREQFF. DNA for the CDR3: TGTGCCAGCAGCTCGGGACTAGCGGGGGACCGGGAGCAGTTCTTC.

This clone was picked up a small number of times. The rearrangement joins TRBV7-3 to TRBJ1-1, with TRBD1 matching 11 bases. Germline V gene data show CDR1 as SGHTA and CDR2 as FQGTGA. CDR3 length: 15 amino acids. Unmatched junction bases numbered 6, after V lost 5 bases and J lost 4 bases. Here the CDR3 reads CASSRRDRGITEAFF. CDR3 sequence (DNA): TGTGCCAGCAGCCGCCGGGACAGGGGGATCACTGAAGCTTTCTTT.

The V call is TRBV28, the J call TRBJ1-1, with 9 bases lining up with TRBD1. This CDR3 is built from 12 residues. Germline V gives CDR1 MDHEN, CDR2 SYDVKM. J gave up 4 bases and V 7 bases, and 1 base lay outside the gene matches. CDR3 sequence: CASKDRGTEAFF. The CDR3 DNA reads TGTGCCAGCAAGGACAGGGGCACTGAAGCTTTCTTT.

This chain connects TRBV19 to TRBJ1-2; 7 bases are shared with TRBD1. CDR1 and CDR2 (germline): LNHDA, SQIVND (reference sequence). CDR3 length: 17 amino acids. J lost 0 bases, V lost 4 bases, and 11 bases had no gene match. The CDR3 coding sequence is TGTGCCAGTAGTAACCCGTTCACAGGGACAGCTAACTATGGCTACACCTTC. Its protein product is CASSNPFTGTANYGYTF.

This rearrangement joins TRBV2 to TRBJ1-5; 7 bases are shared with TRBD1. The CDR3 has 14 amino acids. Germline V gene sequence: CDR1 SNHLY, CDR2 FYNNEI. V dropped 4 bases and J dropped 2; count of bases not matched to a gene: 2. DNA for the CDR3: TGTGCCAGCAGTGGGACAGGAGGCAATCAGCCCCAGCATTTT. Encoded protein: CASSGTGGNQPQHF.

The chain joins TRBV9 to TRBJ1-3, with D perhaps matching TRBD1 (5 bases). Germline V gene lookup returns CDR1 SGDLS and CDR2 YYNGEE. The CDR3 covers 16 residues. The V gene lost 3 bases and the J gene lost 0 bases, with 13 bases spanning the gap. The CDR3 spells CASSAGGGSSGNTIYF. CDR3 in DNA: TGTGCCAGCAGCGCGGGCGGGGGTTCCTCTGGAAACACCATATATTTT. Together with reference TRBV9 and TRBJ1-3, the CDR3 gives the full variable domain: DSGVTQTPKHLITATGQRVTLRCSPRSGDLSVYWYQQSLDQGLQFLIQYYNGEERAKGNILERFSAQQFPDLHSELNLSSLELGDSALYFCASSAGGGSSGNTIYFGEGSWLTVV.

The CDR3 sequence is CASSDQDRGRGYTF. In DNA form, the CDR3 reads TGTGCCAGCAGTGACCAAGACAGGGGGCGAGGCTACACCTTC. The genes are TRBV25-1 and TRBJ1-2; 10 nucleotides line up with TRBD1. The CDR3 has 14 residues. Trimming at V came to 3 bases and at J to 8 bases, leaving 6 bases not matched to a gene. Germline loops: CDR1 MGHDK, CDR2 SYGVNS.

The rearrangement links TRBV28 to TRBJ1-4, with D hard to call. This CDR3 is built from 17 residues. V was pared by 2 bases and J by 0 bases, with 13 bases between. The germline CDR1 and CDR2 sequences are MDHEN and SYDVKM. The CDR3 nucleotides read TGTGCCAGCAGTTTAGATGGTAAAACTGCAACTAATGAAAAACTGTTTTTT. This codes for CASSLDGKTATNEKLFF.

The chain joins TRBV7-8 to TRBJ2-7, with 10 bases aligning to TRBD1. The trim removed 6 bases at V and 12 bases at J, leaving 8 bases unmatched. Germline CDR1 and CDR2: SGHVS and FQNEAQ. This CDR3 is 12 amino acids long. The CDR3 DNA follows: TGTGCCAGCAGTCGGGACAGGGGAACGGCGTACTTC. As protein: CASSRDRGTAYF. The full variable domain, in which reference TRBV7-8 and TRBJ2-7 provide the parts outside the CDR3, is GAGVSQSPRYKVAKRGQDVALRCDPISGHVSLFWYQQALGQGPEFLTYFQNEAQLDKSGLPSDRFFAERPEGSVSTLKIQRTQQEDSAVYLCASSRDRGTAYFGPGTRLTVT.